These T cell receptor beta chains were read from a single sample in a study of T cell repertoires and Cas9 in healthy adults. Profiled with immunoSEQ multiplex PCR; TCRdb holds only in-frame clones, not every one. Of tens of thousands of clones listed, roughly 92% are singletons. Sequenced: CD4+ effector T cells (CD127+, CD25-, CD137-, CD154-) from PBMCs; culture status not recorded. These receptors were obtained from a human donor in good health. Both conserved end residues are part of each CDR3. A D gene is named only where the DNA matches it firmly. Expanded clones get a size class; other rows say once, few or many, or leave the size out.

NA TRBD1 TRBJ2-5 TRBV5-1 CASSLGTGGRRLETQYF TGCGCCAGCAGCTTGGGGACAGGGGGACGTCGACTGGAGACCCAGTACTTC
NA NA TRBJ2-3 TRBV7-3 CASSAQPGGSGDTQYF TGTGCCAGCAGCGCCCAACCGGGGGGCTCGGGGGATACGCAGTATTTT
once TRBD1 TRBJ2-7 TRBV7-7 CASSRDRDYEQYF TGTGCCAGCAGCCGGGACAGGGACTACGAGCAGTACTTC
NA NA TRBJ1-5 TRBV19 CASRLTGLGQPQHF TGTGCCAGTAGACTTACAGGGTTAGGACAGCCCCAGCATTTT
NA TRBD1 TRBJ2-3 TRBV7-3 CASSPQQGWSDTQYF TGTGCCAGCAGCCCACAACAGGGGTGGTCAGATACGCAGTATTTT
NA NA TRBJ2-7 TRBV25-1 CASSEPRDPGGPYEQYF TGTGCCAGCAGTGAGCCCCGGGACCCTGGGGGGCCCTACGAGCAGTACTTC
NA TRBD2 TRBJ2-1 TRBV4-3 CASSLRTRGGVEQFF TGCGCCAGCAGCCTTAGGACGCGGGGGGGCGTGGAGCAGTTCTTC
NA NA TRBJ2-7 TRBV5-6 CASSRQRKQDYEQYF TGTGCCAGCAGCAGACAACGAAAACAAGACTACGAGCAGTACTTC
NA NA TRBJ1-1 TRBV11-2 CASSLSEGVNTEAFF TGTGCCAGCAGCTTATCAGAAGGTGTGAACACTGAAGCTTTCTTT
NA NA TRBJ2-5 TRBV7-2 CASSLATGYQETQYF TGTGCCAGCAGCTTAGCAACAGGATACCAAGAGACCCAGTACTTC
NA TRBD1 TRBJ2-7 TRBV7-8 CASSRFRGQGVEQYF TGTGCCAGCAGCCGTTTTAGAGGACAGGGGGTCGAGCAGTACTTC
NA NA TRBJ2-3 TRBV7-2 CASSLDYRSAGTDTQYF TGTGCCAGCAGCTTAGACTACAGGTCCGCGGGAACAGATACGCAGTATTTT
NA NA TRBJ2-7 TRBV28 CASSPGDSIGEQYF TGTGCCAGCAGCCCGGGGGACAGCATTGGCGAGCAGTACTTC
NA NA TRBJ1-3 TRBV6-1 CASSEGPGAYTIYF TGTGCCAGCAGTGAAGGTCCGGGGGCATACACCATATATTTT
NA NA TRBJ1-2 TRBV28 CASKGQSYTF TGTGCCAGCAAGGGACAAAGCTACACCTTC
NA NA TRBJ1-2 TRBV5-6 CASSLAPTLGGYTF TGTGCCAGCAGCTTGGCCCCCACACTCGGGGGCTACACCTTC
NA NA TRBJ2-5 TRBV7-9 CASSSSGRGETQYF TGTGCCAGCAGCTCCTCCGGGAGAGGAGAGACCCAGTACTTC
NA NA TRBJ2-6 TRBV9 CASSVAVFSGANVLTF TGTGCCAGCAGCGTAGCCGTCTTTTCTGGGGCCAACGTCCTGACTTTC
few NA TRBJ2-2 TRBV6-8 CASSYVAPNTGELFF TGTGCCAGCAGTTACGTAGCGCCGAACACCGGGGAGCTGTTTTTT
NA NA TRBJ1-1 TRBV5-1 CASSPARRNTEAFF TGCGCCAGCAGCCCGGCCCGGAGGAACACTGAAGCTTTCTTT
NA TRBD1 TRBJ2-1 TRBV6-6 CASSDWDRGSDEQFF TGTGCCAGCAGTGACTGGGACAGGGGAAGCGATGAGCAGTTCTTC
NA NA TRBJ2-1 TRBV5-1 CASSFSSDRSREQFF TGCGCCAGCAGCTTTTCTAGCGACCGATCGAGGGAGCAGTTCTTC
NA TRBD2 TRBJ2-2 TRBV7-2 CASSFKTSGSHGELFF TGTGCCAGCAGCTTTAAGACTAGCGGGAGTCACGGGGAGCTGTTTTTT
NA TRBD1 TRBJ1-4 TRBV4-3 CASSQHQTGVPNEKLFF TGCGCCAGCAGCCAACACCAAACAGGGGTCCCTAATGAAAAACTGTTTTTT